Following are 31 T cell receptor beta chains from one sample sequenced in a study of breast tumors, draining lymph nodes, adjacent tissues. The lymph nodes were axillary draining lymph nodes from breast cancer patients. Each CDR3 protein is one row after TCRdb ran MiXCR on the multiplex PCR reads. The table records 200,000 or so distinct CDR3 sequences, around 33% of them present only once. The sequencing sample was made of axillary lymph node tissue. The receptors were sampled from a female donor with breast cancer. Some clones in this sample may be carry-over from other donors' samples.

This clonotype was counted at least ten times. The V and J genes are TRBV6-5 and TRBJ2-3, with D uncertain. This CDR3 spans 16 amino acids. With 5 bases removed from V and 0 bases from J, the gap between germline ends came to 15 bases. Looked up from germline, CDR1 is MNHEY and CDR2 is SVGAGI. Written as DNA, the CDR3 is TGTGCCAGCAGTACGAGTGGCCCCTCAAGCACAGATACGCAGTATTTT. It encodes CASSTSGPSSTDTQYF.

The CDR3 bases are TGTGCCAGCACCGGGACAGGCGGCGAAAAACTGTTTTTT. Residues: CASTGTGGEKLFF. V is TRBV4-2 and J is TRBJ1-4; 8 bases match TRBD1. The CDR3 is 13 amino acids. CDR1 and CDR2 from the germline V gene are LGHNA and YNFKEQ. V was clipped by 7 bases and J by 8 bases; unmatched bases: 6.

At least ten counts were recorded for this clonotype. CDR3 amino acids: CASSRQGGGETQYF. The CDR3 bases are TGCGCCAGCAGTCGACAGGGGGGAGGAGAGACCCAGTACTTC. This chain joins TRBV4-1 and TRBJ2-5; TRBD1 matches 9 bases. The CDR3 totals 14 residues. Germline V gene lookup returns CDR1 MGHRA and CDR2 YSYEKL. After removal of 6 bases from V and 4 bases from J, the junction contained 6 bases not matched to a gene.

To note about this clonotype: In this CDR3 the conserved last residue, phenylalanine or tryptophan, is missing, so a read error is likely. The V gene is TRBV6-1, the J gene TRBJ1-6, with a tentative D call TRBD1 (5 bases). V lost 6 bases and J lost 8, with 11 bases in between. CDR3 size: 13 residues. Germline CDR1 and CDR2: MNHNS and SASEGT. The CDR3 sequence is CASSNGGYSPLHL. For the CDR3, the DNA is TGTGCCAGCAGCAACGGGGGGTATTCACCCCTCCACCTT.

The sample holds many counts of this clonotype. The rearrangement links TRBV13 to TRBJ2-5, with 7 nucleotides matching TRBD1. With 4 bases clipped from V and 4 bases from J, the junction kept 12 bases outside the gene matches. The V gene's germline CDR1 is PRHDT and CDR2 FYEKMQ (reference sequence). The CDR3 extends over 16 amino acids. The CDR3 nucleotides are TGTGCCAGCAGCTCCGCCGAAGGGGGCTCCCGAGAGACCCAGTACTTC. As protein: CASSSAEGGSRETQYF.

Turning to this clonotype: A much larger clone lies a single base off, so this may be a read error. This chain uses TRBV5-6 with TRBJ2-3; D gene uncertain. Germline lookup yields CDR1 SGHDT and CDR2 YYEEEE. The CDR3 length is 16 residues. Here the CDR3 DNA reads TGTGCCGGCAGCTTGCCTCGACTGGGTGGCACAGATACGCAGTATTTT. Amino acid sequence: CAGSLPRLGGTDTQYF.

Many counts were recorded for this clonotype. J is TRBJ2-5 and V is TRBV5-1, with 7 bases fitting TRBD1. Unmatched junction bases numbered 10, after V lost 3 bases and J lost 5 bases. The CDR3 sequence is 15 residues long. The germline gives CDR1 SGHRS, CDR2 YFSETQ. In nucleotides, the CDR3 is TGCGCCAGCAGCTCGCCGACAGGGCTAGTGGAGACCCAGTACTTC. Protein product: CASSSPTGLVETQYF.

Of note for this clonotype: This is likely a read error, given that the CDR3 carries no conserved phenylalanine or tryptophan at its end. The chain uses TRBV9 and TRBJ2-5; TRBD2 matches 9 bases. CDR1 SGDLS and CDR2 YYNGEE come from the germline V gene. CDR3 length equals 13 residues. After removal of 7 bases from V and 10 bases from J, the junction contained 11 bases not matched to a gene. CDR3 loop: CASGVDSGGIQYS. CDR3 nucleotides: TGTGCCAGCGGGGTAGATAGCGGGGGAATCCAGTACTCC.

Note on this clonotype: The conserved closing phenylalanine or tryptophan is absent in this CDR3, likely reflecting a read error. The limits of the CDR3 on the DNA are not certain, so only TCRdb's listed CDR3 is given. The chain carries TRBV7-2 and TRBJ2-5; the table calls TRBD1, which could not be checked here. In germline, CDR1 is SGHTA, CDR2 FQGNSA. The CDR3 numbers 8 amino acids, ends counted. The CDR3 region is CASSYTPR.

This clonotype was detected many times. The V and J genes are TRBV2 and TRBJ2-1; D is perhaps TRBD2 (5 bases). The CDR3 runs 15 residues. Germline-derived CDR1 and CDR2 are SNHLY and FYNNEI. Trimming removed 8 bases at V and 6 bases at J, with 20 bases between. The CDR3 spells CASSTIWTSRNEQFF. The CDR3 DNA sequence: TGTGCCAGCTCGACTATTTGGACCTCCCGCAATGAGCAGTTCTTC.

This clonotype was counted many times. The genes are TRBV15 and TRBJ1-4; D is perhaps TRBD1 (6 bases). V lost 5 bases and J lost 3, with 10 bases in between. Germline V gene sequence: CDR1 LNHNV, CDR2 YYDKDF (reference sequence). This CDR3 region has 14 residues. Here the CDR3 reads CATSQGGSNEKLFF. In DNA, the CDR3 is TGTGCCACCAGCCAAGGGGGATCTAATGAAAAACTGTTTTTT.

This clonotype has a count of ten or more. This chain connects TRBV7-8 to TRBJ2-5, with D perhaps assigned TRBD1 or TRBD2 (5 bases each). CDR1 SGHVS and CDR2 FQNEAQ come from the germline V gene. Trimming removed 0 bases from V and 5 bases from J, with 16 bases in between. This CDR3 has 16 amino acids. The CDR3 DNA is TGTGCCAGCAGCTTAGCGCCGGGGACCGGTGGGGAGACCCAGTACTTC. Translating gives CASSLAPGTGGETQYF.

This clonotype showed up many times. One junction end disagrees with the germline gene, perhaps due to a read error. Here the CDR3 reads CASSHSTGKETQYF. The CDR3 coding sequence is TGTGCCAGCAGTCACTCGACAGGGAAAGAGACCCAGTACTTC. The chain combines TRBV6-5 with TRBJ2-5; 7 bases match TRBD1. The CDR3 is made up of 14 amino acids. Germline values: CDR1 MNHEY, CDR2 SVGAGI.

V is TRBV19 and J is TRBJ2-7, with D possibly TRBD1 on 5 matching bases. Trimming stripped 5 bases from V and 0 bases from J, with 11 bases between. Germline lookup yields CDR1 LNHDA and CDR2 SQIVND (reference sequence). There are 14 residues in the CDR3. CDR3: CASSVAGSSYEQYF. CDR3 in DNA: TGTGCCAGTAGTGTAGCAGGGTCCTCCTACGAGCAGTACTTC.

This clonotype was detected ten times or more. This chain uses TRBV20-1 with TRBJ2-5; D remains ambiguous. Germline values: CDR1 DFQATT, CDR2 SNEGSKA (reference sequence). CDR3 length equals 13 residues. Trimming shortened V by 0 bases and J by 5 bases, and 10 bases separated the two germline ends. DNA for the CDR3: TGCAGTGCTAGAGATCCCAGGCAGGAGACCCAGTACTTC. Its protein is CSARDPRQETQYF.

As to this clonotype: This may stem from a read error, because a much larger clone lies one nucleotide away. The CDR3 bases are TGTGCCAGCAGCCTAGGACAGTACGGGACCCAGTACTTC. Protein product: CASSLGQYGTQYF. The genes are TRBV5-4 and TRBJ2-5, with D possibly being TRBD1 (6 bases). CDR1 is SGHNT and CDR2 is YYREEE in the germline V gene (reference sequence). The CDR3 totals 13 residues. Trimming took 4 bases from V and 7 from J, leaving 14 bases between them.

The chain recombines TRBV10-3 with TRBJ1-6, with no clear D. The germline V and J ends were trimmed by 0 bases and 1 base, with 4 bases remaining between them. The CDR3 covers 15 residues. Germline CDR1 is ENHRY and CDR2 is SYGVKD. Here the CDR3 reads CAISESGSYNSPLHF. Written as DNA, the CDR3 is TGTGCCATCAGTGAGTCGGGATCCTATAATTCACCCCTCCACTTT.

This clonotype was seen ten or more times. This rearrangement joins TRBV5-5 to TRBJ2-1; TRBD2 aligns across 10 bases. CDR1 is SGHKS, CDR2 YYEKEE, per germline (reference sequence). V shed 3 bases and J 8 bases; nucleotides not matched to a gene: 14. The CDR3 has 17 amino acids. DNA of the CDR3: TGTGCCAGCAGCTCCCCCCTTAGCGGGGGGTTTGAGGATGAGCAGTTCTTC. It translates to CASSSPLSGGFEDEQFF.

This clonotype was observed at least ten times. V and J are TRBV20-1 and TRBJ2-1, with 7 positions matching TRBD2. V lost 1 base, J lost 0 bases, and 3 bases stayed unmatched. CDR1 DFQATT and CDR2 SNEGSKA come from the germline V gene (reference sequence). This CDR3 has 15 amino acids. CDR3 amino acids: CSARVGGSSYNEQFF. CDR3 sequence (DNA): TGCAGTGCTAGAGTAGGCGGGAGCTCCTACAATGAGCAGTTCTTC.

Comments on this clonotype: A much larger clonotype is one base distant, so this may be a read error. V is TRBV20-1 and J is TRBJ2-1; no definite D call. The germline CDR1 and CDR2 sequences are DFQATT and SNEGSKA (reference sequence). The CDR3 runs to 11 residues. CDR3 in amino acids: CSATPYNEQSF. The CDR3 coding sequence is TGCAGTGCTACCCCCTACAATGAGCAGTCCTTC.

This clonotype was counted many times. The chain's CDR3 is CASSQDWDQRDIQYF. CDR3 DNA sequence: TGCGCCAGCAGCCAAGATTGGGACCAGAGAGACATTCAGTACTTC. J is TRBJ2-4 and V is TRBV4-3; D tentatively reads TRBD1 or TRBD2 (5 bases each). This CDR3 region has 15 residues. Germline CDR1 and CDR2: LGHNA and YSLEER. The V end lost 0 bases, the J end lost 8 bases, and 14 bases lay between the germline ends.

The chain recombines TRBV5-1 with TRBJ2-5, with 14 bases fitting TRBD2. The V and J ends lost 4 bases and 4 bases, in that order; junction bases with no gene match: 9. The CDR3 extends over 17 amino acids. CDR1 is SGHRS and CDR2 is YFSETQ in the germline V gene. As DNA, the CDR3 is TGCGCCAGCAGCACTTCCGGGACTAGCGGGGGACGAGAGACCCAGTACTTC. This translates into CASSTSGTSGGRETQYF.

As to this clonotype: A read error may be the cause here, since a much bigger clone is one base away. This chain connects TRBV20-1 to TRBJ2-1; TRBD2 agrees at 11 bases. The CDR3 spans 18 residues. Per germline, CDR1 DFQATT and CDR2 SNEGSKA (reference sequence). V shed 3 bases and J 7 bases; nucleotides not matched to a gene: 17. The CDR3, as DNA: TGCAGTGCTAGTACTTGGGGTAGCGGGGGGGCCGGGTTTAATGAGCAGTTCTTC. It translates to CSASTWGSGGAGFNEQFF.

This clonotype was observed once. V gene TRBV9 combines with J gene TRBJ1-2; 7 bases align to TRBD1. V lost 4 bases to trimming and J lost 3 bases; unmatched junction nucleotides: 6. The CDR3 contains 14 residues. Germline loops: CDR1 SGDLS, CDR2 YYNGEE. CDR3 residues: CASSSTGVHYGYTF. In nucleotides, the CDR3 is TGTGCCAGCAGCTCCACAGGGGTGCACTATGGCTACACCTTC.

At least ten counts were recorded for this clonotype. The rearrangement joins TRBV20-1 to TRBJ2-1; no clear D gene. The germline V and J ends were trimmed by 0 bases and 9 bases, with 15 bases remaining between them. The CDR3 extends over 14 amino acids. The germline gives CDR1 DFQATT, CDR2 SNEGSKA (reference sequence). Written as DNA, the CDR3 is TGCAGTGCTAGAGATCTCGCCAGCCCCGGTGAGCAGTTCTTC. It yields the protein CSARDLASPGEQFF.

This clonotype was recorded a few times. DNA for the CDR3: TGTGCCAGCTCACTCTGGGGAACAGGGGGCGTTGCCCCTAATGAAAAACTGTTTTTT. Amino acid sequence: CASSLWGTGGVAPNEKLFF. The chain couples TRBV28 to TRBJ1-4, with 9 bases matching TRBD1. The CDR3 is 19 amino acids. CDR1 and CDR2 from the germline V gene are MDHEN and SYDVKM. V gave up 8 bases and J gave up 3 bases; unmatched junction bases: 19.

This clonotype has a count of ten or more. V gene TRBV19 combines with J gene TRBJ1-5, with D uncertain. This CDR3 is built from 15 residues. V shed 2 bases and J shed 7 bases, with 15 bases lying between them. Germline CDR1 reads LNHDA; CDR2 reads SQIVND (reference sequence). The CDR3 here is CASSIMDPRRQPQHF. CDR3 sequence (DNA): TGTGCCAGTAGTATAATGGATCCACGGCGGCAGCCCCAGCATTTT.

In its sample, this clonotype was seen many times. For the CDR3, the DNA is TGTGCCAGCGGACTAGCGTGGGAGACCCAGTACTTC. Residues: CASGLAWETQYF. The genes are TRBV2 and TRBJ2-5; 9 bases are a match to TRBD2. Germline values: CDR1 SNHLY, CDR2 FYNNEI. The CDR3 runs 12 residues. V dropped 8 bases and J dropped 5; count of bases not matched to a gene: 3.

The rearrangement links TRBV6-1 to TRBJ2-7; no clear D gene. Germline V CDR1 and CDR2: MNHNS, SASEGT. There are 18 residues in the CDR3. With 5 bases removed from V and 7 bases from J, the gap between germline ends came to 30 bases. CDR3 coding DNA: TGTGCCAGCAGTCAAAACCAGATCATTCAAAGCTCCCACAATGAGCAGTACTTC. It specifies CASSQNQIIQSSHNEQYF.

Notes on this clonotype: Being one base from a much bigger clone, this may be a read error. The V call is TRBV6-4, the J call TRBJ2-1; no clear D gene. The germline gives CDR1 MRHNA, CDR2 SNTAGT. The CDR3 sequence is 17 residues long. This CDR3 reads CASSHSGGLSSYNEQFF. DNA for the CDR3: TGTGCCAGCAGTCACTCTGGCGGTTTGAGCTCCTACAATGAGCAGTTCTTC.

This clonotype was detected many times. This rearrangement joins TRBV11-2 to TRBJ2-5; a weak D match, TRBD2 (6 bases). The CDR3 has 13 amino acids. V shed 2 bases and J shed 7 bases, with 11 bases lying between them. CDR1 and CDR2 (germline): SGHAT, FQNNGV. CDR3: CASSLFGSWTQYF. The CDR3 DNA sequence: TGTGCCAGCAGCTTATTCGGGAGTTGGACCCAGTACTTC.